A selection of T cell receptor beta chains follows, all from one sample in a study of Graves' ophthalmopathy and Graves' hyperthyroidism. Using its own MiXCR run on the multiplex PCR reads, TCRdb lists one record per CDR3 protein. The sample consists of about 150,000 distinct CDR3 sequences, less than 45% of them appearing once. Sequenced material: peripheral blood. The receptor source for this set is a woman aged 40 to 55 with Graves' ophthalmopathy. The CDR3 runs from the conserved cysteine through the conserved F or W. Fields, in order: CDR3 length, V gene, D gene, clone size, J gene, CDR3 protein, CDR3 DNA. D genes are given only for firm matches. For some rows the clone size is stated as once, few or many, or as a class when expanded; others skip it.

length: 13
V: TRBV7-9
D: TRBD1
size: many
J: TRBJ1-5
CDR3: CASSPDRVQPQHF
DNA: TGTGCCAGCAGCCCTGACAGGGTTCAGCCCCAGCATTTT

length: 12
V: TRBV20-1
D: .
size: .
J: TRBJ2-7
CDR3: CSARDRGFEQYF
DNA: TGCAGTGCTAGAGATAGAGGGTTTGAGCAGTACTTC

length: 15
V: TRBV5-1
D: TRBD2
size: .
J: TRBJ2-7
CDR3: CASSPTSGIVYEQYF
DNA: TGCGCCAGCAGCCCGACTAGCGGGATTGTCTACGAGCAGTACTTC

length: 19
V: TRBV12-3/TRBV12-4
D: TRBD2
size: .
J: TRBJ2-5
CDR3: CASSLGSRLAGGGQETQYF
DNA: TGTGCCAGCAGTTTAGGGTCGAGACTAGCGGGAGGAGGTCAAGAGACCCAGTACTTC

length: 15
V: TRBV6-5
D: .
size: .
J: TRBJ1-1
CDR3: CASSYSILGGDEAFF
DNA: TGTGCCAGCAGTTACTCGATATTGGGAGGAGATGAAGCTTTCTTT

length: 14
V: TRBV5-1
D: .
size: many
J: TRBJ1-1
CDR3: CASSEGRANTEAFF
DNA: TGCGCCAGCAGCGAGGGACGGGCGAACACTGAAGCTTTCTTT

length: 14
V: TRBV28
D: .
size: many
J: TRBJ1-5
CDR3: CASKWPGPNQPQHF
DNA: TGTGCCAGCAAGTGGCCAGGGCCCAATCAGCCCCAGCATTTT

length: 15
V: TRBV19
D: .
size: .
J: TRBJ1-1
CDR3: CASSIGAGANTEAFF
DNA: TGTGCCAGTAGTATAGGGGCAGGGGCAAACACTGAAGCTTTCTTT

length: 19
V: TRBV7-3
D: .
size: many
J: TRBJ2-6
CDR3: CASSLKRSHSDSGANVLTF
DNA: TGTGCCAGCAGCTTAAAAAGGTCCCACTCCGACTCTGGGGCCAACGTCCTGACTTTC

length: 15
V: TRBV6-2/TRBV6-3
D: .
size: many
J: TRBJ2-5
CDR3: CASSYRADSQETQYF
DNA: TGTGCCAGCAGTTACAGGGCGGACAGCCAAGAGACCCAGTACTTC

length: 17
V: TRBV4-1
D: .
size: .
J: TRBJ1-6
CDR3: CASSQDDIGVHNSPLHF
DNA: TGCGCCAGCAGCCAAGATGACATCGGCGTTCATAATTCACCCCTCCACTTT

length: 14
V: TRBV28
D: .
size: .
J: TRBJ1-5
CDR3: CATRGGSIHQPQHF
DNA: TGTGCCACCCGAGGGGGGTCAATTCATCAGCCCCAGCATTTT

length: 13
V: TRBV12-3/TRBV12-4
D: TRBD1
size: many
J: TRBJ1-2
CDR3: CASSLTGTHGYTF
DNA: TGTGCCAGCAGCCTGACAGGGACCCATGGCTACACCTTC

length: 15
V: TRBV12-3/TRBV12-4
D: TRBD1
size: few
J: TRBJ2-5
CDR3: CASSQGQGHQETQYF
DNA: TGTGCCAGCAGTCAGGGACAGGGACACCAAGAGACCCAGTACTTC

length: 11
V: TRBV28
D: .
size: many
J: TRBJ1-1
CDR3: CATCMNTEAFF
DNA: TGTGCCACCTGCATGAACACTGAAGCTTTCTTT

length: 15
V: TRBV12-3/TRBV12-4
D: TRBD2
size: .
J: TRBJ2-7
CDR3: CASSETYRGDGEQYF
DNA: TGTGCCAGCAGCGAAACTTACCGGGGGGACGGCGAGCAGTACTTC

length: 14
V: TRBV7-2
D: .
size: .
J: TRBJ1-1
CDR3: CARSLGQSNTEAFF
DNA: TGTGCCAGAAGCTTAGGGCAGTCCAACACTGAAGCTTTCTTT

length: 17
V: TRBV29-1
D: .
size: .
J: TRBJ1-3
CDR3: CSVEGGPAGGTGNTIYF
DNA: TGCAGCGTTGAAGGGGGACCAGCGGGAGGCACTGGAAACACCATATATTTT

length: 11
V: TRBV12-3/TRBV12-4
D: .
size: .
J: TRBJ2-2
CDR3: CASSLGGELSF
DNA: TGTGCCAGCAGTTTAGGTGGGGAGCTGTCTTTT

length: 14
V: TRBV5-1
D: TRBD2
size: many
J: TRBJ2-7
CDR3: CASSGGDRGYEQYF
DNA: TGCGCCAGCAGCGGGGGGGACCGGGGCTACGAGCAGTACTTC

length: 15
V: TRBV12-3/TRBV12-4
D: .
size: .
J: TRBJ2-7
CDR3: CASSLALGGVYEQYF
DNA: TGTGCCAGCAGTTTAGCGCTAGGGGGAGTCTACGAGCAGTACTTC

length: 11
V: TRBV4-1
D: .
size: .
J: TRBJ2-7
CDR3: CASSHALEQYF
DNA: TGCGCCAGCAGCCATGCCCTCGAGCAGTACTTC

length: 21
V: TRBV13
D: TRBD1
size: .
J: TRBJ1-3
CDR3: CASSLNPGQGSFRTAGNTIYF
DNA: TGTGCCAGCAGCTTAAACCCGGGACAGGGGTCCTTTAGAACTGCCGGAAACACCATATATTTT

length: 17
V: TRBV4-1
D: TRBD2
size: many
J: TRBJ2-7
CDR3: CASSQDRGVLPIHEQYF
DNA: TGCGCCAGCAGCCAAGATCGGGGGGTACTACCAATCCACGAGCAGTACTTC

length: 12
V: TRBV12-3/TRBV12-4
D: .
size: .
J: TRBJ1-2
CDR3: CASSFVLGGYTF
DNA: TGTGCCAGCAGTTTTGTGCTGGGTGGCTACACCTTC

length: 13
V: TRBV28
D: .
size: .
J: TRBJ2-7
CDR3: CASSPPRSYEQYF
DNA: TGTGCCAGCAGTCCCCCCCGCTCCTACGAGCAGTACTTC

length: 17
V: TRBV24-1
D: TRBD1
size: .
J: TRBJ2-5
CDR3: CASSYSRDRMYQETQYF
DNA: TGTGCCAGCAGTTACTCTCGGGACAGGATGTACCAAGAGACCCAGTACTTC

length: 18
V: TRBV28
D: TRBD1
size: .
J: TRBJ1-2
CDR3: CASSLRRQGCNSNYGYTF
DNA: TGTGCCAGCAGTTTAAGACGACAGGGGTGCAACTCTAACTATGGCTACACCTTC

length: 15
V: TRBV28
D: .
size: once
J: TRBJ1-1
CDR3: CASSLVRVLNTEAFF
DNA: TGTGCCAGCAGTTTGGTTAGGGTCCTGAACACTGAAGCTTTCTTT

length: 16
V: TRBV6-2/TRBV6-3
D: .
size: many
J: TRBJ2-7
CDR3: CASSARDKLWDYEQYF
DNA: TGTGCCAGCAGTGCCCGGGACAAGCTTTGGGACTACGAGCAGTACTTC

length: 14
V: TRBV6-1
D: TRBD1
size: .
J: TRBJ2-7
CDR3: CASRLDRQSYEQYF
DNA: TGTGCCAGCAGGTTGGACAGGCAATCCTACGAGCAGTACTTC

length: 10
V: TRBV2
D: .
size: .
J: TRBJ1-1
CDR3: CASSGTEAFF
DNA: TGTGCCAGCAGTGGGACAGAGGCTTTCTTT

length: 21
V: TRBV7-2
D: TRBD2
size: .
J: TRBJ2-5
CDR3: CASSLASPAGLAGGTQETQYF
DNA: TGTGCCAGCAGCTTAGCCTCCCCCGCTGGACTAGCGGGAGGGACACAAGAGACCCAGTACTTC

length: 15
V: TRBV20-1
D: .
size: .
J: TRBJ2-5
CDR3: CSARDQRGGRETQYF
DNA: TGCAGTGCTAGAGATCAGAGGGGGGGGCGAGAGACCCAGTACTTC

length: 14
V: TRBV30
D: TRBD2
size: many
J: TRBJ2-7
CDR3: CAWDTGTSVYEQYF
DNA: TGTGCCTGGGACACCGGGACTAGCGTTTACGAGCAGTACTTC

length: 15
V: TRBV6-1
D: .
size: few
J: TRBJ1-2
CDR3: CASSPARGTTQGYTF
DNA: TGTGCCAGCAGCCCCGCCCGGGGAACCACTCAGGGCTACACCTTC

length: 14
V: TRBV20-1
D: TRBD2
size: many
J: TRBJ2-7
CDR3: CSASPAGFVNEQYF
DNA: TGCAGTGCTAGCCCAGCGGGATTTGTGAACGAGCAGTACTTC

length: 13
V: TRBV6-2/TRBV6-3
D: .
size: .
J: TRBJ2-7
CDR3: CASSPHPLSEQYF
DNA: TGTGCCAGCAGTCCCCACCCTCTTTCCGAGCAGTACTTC

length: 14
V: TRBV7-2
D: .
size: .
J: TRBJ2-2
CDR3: CASSRGVNTGELFF
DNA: TGTGCCAGCAGCCGTGGGGTCAACACCGGGGAGCTGTTTTTT

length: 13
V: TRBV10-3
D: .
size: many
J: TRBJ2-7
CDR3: CAIKGSQNSEQYF
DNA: TGTGCCATCAAAGGATCGCAAAACTCCGAGCAGTACTTC

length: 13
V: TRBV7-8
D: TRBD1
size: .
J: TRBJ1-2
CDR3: CASSSDRGRLNTF
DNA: TGTGCCAGCAGTTCGGACAGGGGGCGCTTGAACACCTTC

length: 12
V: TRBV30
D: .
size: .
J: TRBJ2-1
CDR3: CAWSNFKNEQFF
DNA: TGTGCCTGGAGCAACTTTAAGAATGAGCAGTTCTTC

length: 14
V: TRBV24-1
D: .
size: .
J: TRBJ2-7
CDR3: CATRPEGHCYEQYF
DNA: TGTGCCACCAGGCCGGAAGGGCACTGCTACGAGCAGTACTTC

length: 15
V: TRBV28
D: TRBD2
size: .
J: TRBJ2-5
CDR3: CASTNSGRAVETQYF
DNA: TGTGCCAGCACGAATAGCGGGAGGGCCGTTGAGACCCAGTACTTC

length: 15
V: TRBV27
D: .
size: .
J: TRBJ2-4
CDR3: CASSQRLLAKNIQYF
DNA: TGTGCCAGCAGTCAACGACTATTAGCCAAAAACATTCAGTACTTC

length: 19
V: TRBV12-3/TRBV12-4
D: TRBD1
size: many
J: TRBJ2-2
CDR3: CASSFRIHAGTGFPGELFF
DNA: TGTGCCAGCAGTTTCCGAATCCACGCCGGGACAGGGTTTCCCGGGGAGCTGTTTTTT

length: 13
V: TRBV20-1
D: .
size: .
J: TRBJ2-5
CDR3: CSARVPSSGTQYF
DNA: TGCAGTGCTAGAGTCCCTAGCTCAGGGACCCAGTACTTC

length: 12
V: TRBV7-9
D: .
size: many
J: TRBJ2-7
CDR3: CASSQSNGEQYF
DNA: TGTGCCAGCAGCCAGTCAAACGGCGAGCAGTACTTC

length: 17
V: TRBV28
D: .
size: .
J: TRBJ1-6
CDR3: CASSTDLGPSDGSPLHF
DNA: TGTGCCAGCAGCACCGATCTGGGACCTTCAGATGGATCACCCCTCCACTTT

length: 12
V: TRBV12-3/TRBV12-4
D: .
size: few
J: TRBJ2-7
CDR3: CASSLPSGEQYF
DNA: TGTGCCAGCAGTTTGCCCTCGGGGGAGCAGTACTTC

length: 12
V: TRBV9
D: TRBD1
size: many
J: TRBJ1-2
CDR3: CASSIRQGYYTF
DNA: TGTGCCAGCAGCATCCGACAGGGCTACTACACCTTC

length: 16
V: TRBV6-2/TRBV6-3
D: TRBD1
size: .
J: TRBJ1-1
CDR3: CASSDPFGQGLAEAFF
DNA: TGTGCCAGCAGCGACCCTTTCGGACAGGGGCTCGCTGAAGCTTTCTTT

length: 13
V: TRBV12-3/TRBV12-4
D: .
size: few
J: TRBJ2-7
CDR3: CASSWNRVDEQYF
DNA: TGTGCCAGCAGTTGGAACAGGGTGGACGAGCAGTACTTC

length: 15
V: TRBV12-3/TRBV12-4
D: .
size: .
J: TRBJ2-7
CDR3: CASSLGVPTPLEQYF
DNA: TGTGCCAGCAGTTTAGGGGTCCCAACCCCGCTCGAGCAGTACTTC

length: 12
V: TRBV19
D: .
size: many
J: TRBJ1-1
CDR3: CASSWGGSEAFF
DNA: TGTGCCAGTAGTTGGGGAGGGTCTGAAGCTTTCTTT